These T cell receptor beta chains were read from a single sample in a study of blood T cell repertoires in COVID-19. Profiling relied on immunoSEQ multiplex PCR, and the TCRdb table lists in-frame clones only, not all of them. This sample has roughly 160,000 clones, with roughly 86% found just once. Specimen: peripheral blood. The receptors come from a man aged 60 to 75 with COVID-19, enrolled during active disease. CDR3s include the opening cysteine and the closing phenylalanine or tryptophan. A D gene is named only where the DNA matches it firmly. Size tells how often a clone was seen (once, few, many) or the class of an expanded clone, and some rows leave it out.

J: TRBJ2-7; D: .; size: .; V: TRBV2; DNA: TGTGCCAGCAGTGATCTTCACGGGGGGCCAGACTACGAGCAGTACTTC; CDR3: CASSDLHGGPDYEQYF
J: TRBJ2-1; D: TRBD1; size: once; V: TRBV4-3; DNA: TGCGCCAGCAGCCAGAGGACAGGGGGCAATGAGCAGTTCTTC; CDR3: CASSQRTGGNEQFF
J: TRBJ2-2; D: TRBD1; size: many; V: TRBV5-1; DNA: TGCGCCAGCAGCAACGGACAGGGGCCCGGGGAGCTGTTTTTT; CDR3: CASSNGQGPGELFF
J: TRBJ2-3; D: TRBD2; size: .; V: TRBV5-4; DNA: TGTGCCAGCAACGACCGTCGGGAGGGCCGGGATACGCAGTATTTT; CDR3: CASNDRREGRDTQYF
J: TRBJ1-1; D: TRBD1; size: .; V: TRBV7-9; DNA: TGTGCCAGCAGCTTAACAGACAGGGACGAAGCTTTCTTT; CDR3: CASSLTDRDEAFF
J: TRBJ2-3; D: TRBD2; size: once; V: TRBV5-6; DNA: TGTGCCAGCAGCAGACTAGCATCCACAGATACGCAGTATTTT; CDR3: CASSRLASTDTQYF
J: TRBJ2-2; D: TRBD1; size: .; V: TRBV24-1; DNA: TGTGCCACCAGGCAGGGGGCAGCGAACACCGGGGAGCTGTTTTTT; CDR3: CATRQGAANTGELFF
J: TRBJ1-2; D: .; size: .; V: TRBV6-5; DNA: TGTGCCAGCAGTCAGGACTCTGGCGGCTATGGCTACACCTTC; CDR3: CASSQDSGGYGYTF
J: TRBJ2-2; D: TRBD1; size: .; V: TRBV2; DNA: TGTGCCAGCAGGGGGACAGGGGCGAACACCGGGGAGCTGTTTTTT; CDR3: CASRGTGANTGELFF
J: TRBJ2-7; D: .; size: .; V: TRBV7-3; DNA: TGTGCCAGCAGCTTAAGTGGAGGGGCCTACTACGAGCAGTACTTC; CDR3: CASSLSGGAYYEQYF
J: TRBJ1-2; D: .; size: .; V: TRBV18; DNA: TGTGCCAGCTCACCACCGGTTCCAGGAGGAGTTAACTATGGCTACACCTTC; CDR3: CASSPPVPGGVNYGYTF
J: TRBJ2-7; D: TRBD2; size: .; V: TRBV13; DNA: TGTGCCAGCAGCCCTCAATCCCGGACTAGCGGGAGATCGGGTGAGCAGTACTTC; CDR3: CASSPQSRTSGRSGEQYF
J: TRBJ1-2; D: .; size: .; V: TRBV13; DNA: TGTGCCAGCAGCTTAGGACGGGTATATGGCTACACCTTC; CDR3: CASSLGRVYGYTF
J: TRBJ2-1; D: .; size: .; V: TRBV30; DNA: TGTGCCTGGAGACAGGATTACAATGAGCAGTTCTTC; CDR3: CAWRQDYNEQFF
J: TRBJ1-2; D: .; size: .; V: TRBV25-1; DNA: TGTGCCAGCGCCCGGACGGACTTGTCAGTTGGCTACACCTTC; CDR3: CASARTDLSVGYTF
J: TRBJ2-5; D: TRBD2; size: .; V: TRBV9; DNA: TGTGCCAGCAGCACCGGACTAGCGGGAGTCGTGGAGACCCAGTACTTC; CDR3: CASSTGLAGVVETQYF
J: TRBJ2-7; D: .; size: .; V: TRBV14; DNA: TGTGCCAGCAGCCAAGTCAGGGCCTACGAGCAGTACTTC; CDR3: CASSQVRAYEQYF
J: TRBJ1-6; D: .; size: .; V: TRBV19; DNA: TGTGCCAGTAGTCATATGGGCAATTCACCCCTCCACTTT; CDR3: CASSHMGNSPLHF
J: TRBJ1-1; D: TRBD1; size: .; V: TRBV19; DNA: TGTGCCAGTACCCGGGACAGGGGGCGGACTGAAGCTTTCTTT; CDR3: CASTRDRGRTEAFF
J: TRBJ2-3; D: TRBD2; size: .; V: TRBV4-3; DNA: TGCGCCAGCAGCCAAGATTGGACTAGCGGCACAGATACGCAGTATTTT; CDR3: CASSQDWTSGTDTQYF
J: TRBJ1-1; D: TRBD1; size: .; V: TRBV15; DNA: TGTGCCACCAGCGAGCAGAGTTGGGACAGGCATACTGAAGCTTTCTTT; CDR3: CATSEQSWDRHTEAFF
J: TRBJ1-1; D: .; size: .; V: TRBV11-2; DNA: TGTGCCAGCAGCTTAGACACGAGAAACACTGAAGCTTTCTTT; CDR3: CASSLDTRNTEAFF
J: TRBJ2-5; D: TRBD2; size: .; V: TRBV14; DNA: TGTGCCAGCAGCCAAGACGTCAGCCATGGACTAGCGGGAGTGGCGGAGACCCAGTACTTC; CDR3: CASSQDVSHGLAGVAETQYF
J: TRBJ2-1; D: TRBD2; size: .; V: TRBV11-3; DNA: TGTGCCAGCAGCCCGCAAACTAGCGGGGGGGCGTATGAGCAGTTCTTC; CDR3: CASSPQTSGGAYEQFF
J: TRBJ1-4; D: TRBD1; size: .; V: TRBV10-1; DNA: TGCGCCAGCAGTGAACCGGGGGACAGTACAACTAATGAAAAACTGTTTTTT; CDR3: CASSEPGDSTTNEKLFF
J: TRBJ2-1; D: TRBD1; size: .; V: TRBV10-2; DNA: TGCGCCAGCACCTCCACGGACAGGGGAGGGAATGAGCAGTTCTTC; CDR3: CASTSTDRGGNEQFF
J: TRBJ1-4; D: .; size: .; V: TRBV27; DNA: TGTGCCAGCAGTTGGGAGAGGACCACTAATGAAAAACTGTTTTTT; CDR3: CASSWERTTNEKLFF
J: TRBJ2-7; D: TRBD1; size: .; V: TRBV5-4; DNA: TGTGCCAGCAGCACTGAGACAGGGCAAGGTGAGCAGTACTTC; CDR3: CASSTETGQGEQYF
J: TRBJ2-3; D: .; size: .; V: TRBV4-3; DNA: TGCGCCAGCAGCCAGGGAGGATGGGGAACGCAGTATTTT; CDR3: CASSQGGWGTQYF
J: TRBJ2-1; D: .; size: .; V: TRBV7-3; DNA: TGTGCCAGCAGCTTGGGAGCGGGTGAGCAGTTCTTC; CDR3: CASSLGAGEQFF
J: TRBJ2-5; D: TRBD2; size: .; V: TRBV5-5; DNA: TGTGCCAGCAGCTTGGGAGCGGGAGATTGGGAGACCCAGTACTTC; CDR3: CASSLGAGDWETQYF
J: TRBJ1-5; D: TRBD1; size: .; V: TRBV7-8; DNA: TGTGCCAGTACAGGGGTTCTTAGCAATCAGCCCCAGCATTTT; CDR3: CASTGVLSNQPQHF
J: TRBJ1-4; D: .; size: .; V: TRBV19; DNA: TGTGCCAGTATGAAGTCAGGGGTTGAAAAACTGTTTTTT; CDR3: CASMKSGVEKLFF
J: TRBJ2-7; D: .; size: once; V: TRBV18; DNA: TGTGCCAGCTCACCTCCCGACAGGTATACCTACGAGCAGTACTTC; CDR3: CASSPPDRYTYEQYF
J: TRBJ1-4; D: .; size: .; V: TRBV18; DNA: TGTGCCAGCTCACCTACTACAACTAATGAAAAACTGTTTTTT; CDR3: CASSPTTTNEKLFF
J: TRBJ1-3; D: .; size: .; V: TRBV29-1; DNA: TGCAGCGTTGAACGCCAGGATAAAGGAAACACCATATATTTT; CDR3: CSVERQDKGNTIYF
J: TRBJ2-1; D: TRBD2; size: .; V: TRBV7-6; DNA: TGTGCCAGCAGCTTAGGAGCTCTAGCGGGGGGTAGGAATGAGCAGTTCTTC; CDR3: CASSLGALAGGRNEQFF
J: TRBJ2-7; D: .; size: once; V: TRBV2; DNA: TGTGCCAGCAGTGTGGCGGGATCCTACGAGCAGTACTTC; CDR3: CASSVAGSYEQYF
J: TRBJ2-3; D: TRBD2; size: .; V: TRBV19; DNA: TGTGCCAGTAGTCTCCCGGGACTAGCGGGAGTGGGCACAGATACGCAGTATTTT; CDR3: CASSLPGLAGVGTDTQYF
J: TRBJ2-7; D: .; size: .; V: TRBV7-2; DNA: TGTGCCAGCAGCTCCCTCCCCGGACAGCCGCCCTACGAGCAGTACTTC; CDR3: CASSSLPGQPPYEQYF
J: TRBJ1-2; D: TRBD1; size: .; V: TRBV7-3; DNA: TGTGCCAGCACCGGACAGGGGCCCGGCTACACCTTC; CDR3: CASTGQGPGYTF
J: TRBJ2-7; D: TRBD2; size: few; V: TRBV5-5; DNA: TGTGCCAGCAGCCCCCCTCGGGGGGTTGTATCCTACGAGCAGTACTTC; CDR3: CASSPPRGVVSYEQYF
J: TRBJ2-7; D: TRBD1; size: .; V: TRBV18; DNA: TGTGCCAGCTCAGAACAAACGGGACAGGTCTACGAGCAGTACTTC; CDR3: CASSEQTGQVYEQYF
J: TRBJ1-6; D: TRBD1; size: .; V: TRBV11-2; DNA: TGTGCCAGCAGCATACAATCCCAGGGGGCGAATTCACCCCTCCACTTT; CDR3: CASSIQSQGANSPLHF
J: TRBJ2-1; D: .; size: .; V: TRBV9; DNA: TGTGCCAGCAGCGTAGGTCAGGTAGGGCCACCGGGGAATGAGCAGTTCTTC; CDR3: CASSVGQVGPPGNEQFF
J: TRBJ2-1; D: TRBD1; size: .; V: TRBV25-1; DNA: TGTGCCAGCAGTGGGGGGTGGGACAGGGGGTTCAATGAGCAGTTCTTC; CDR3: CASSGGWDRGFNEQFF
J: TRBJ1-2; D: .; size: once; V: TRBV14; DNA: TGTGCCAGCAGCTTCCTGGGGGCGAACTATGGCTACACCTTC; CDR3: CASSFLGANYGYTF
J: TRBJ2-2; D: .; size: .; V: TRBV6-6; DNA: TGTGCCAGCAGTTTATCGGGGGTGAACACCGGGGAGCTGTTTTTT; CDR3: CASSLSGVNTGELFF
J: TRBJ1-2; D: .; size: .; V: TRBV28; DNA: TGTGCCAGCAGTCAGCCAAGGACTGTTAACTATGGCTACACCTTC; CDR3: CASSQPRTVNYGYTF
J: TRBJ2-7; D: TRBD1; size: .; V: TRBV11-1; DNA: TGTGCCAGCAGCGTTCACAGGGGAGTCTACGAGCAGTACTTC; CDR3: CASSVHRGVYEQYF
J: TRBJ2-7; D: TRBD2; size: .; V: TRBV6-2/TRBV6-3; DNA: TGTGCCAGCAGTTACGGGACTAGCTCCTACGAGCAGTACTTC; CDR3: CASSYGTSSYEQYF
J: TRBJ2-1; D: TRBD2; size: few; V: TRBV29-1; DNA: TGCAGCGTATCCCTAGCGGGGGGGCAGTACAATGAGCAGTTCTTC; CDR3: CSVSLAGGQYNEQFF
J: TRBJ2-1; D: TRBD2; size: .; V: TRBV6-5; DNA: TGTGCCAGCAGGAGACTAGCGGATCCGGGTGAGCAGTTCTTC; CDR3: CASRRLADPGEQFF
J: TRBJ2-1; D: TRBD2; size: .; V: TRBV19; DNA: TGTGCCAGCACCTCCTCGACTAGCGGGGACAATGAGCAGTTCTTC; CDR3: CASTSSTSGDNEQFF
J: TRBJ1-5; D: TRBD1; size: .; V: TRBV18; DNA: TGTGCCAGCTCACCAGACAGGGGGCGAGAACAGCCCCAGCATTTT; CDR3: CASSPDRGREQPQHF
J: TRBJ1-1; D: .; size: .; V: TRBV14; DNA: TGTGCCAGCAGCCTCATACAGTGGGAAGCTTTCTTT; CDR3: CASSLIQWEAFF
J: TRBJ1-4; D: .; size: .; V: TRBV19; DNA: TGTGCCAGTAGTATGGCGTCAGGAGAGGGAAAACTGTTTTTT; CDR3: CASSMASGEGKLFF
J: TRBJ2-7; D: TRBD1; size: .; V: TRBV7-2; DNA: TGTGCCAGCAGCTTACATGGTGGGACAGCCTACGAGCAGTACTTC; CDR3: CASSLHGGTAYEQYF
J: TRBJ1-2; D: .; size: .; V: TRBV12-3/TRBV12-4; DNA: TGTGCCAGCAGGCCACCGGGAGGGTTGGGCTACACCTTC; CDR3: CASRPPGGLGYTF